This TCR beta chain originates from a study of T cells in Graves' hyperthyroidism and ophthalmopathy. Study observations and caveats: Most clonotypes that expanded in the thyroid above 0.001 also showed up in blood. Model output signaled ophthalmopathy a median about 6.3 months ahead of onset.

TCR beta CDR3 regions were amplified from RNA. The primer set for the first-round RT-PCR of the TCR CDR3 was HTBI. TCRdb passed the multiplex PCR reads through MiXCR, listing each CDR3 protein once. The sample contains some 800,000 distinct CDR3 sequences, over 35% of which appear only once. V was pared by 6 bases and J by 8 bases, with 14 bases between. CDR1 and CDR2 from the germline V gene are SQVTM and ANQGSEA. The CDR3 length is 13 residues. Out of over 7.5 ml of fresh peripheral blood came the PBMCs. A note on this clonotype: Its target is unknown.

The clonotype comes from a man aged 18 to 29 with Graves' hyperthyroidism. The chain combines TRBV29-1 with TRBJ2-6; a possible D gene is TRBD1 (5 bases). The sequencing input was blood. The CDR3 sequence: CSVAVAGSNVLTF. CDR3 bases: TGCAGCGTGGCGGTGGCAGGGTCCAACGTCCTGACTTTC. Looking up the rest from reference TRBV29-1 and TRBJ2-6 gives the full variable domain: SAVISQKPSRDICQRGTSLTIQCQVDSQVTMMFWYRQQPGQSLTLIATANQGSEATYESGFVIDKFPISRPNLTFSTLTVSNMSPEDSSIYLCSVAVAGSNVLTFGAGSRLTVL.